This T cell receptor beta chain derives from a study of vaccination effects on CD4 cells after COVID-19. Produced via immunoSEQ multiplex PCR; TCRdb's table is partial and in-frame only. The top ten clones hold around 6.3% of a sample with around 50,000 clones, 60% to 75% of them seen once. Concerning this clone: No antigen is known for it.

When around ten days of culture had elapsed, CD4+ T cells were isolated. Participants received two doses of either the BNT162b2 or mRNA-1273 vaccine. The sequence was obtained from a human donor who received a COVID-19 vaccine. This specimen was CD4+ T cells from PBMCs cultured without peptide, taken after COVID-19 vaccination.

The CDR3 protein is CASSFLAGAYEQYF. CDR3 DNA sequence: TGTGCCAGCAGTTTTTTAGCGGGAGCCTACGAGCAGTACTTC. This chain joins TRBV6-2 or TRBV6-3 and TRBJ2-7; 9 bases map to TRBD2. The V segment lost 4 bases and the J segment 2 bases; nucleotides outside the gene matches: 3. Germline V CDR1 and CDR2: MNHEY, SVGEGT. There are 14 residues in the CDR3.